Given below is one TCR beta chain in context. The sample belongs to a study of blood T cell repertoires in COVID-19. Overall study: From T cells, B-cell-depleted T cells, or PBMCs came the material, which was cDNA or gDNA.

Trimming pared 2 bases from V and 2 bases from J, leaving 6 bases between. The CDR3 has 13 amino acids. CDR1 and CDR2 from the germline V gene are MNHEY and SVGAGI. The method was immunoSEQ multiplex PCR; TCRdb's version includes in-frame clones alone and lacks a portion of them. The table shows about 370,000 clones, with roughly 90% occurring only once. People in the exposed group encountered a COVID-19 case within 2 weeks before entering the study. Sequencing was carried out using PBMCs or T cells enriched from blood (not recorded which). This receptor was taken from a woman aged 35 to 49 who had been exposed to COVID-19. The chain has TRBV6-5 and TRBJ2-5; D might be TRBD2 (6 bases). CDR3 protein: CASSYREQETQYF. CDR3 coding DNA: TGTGCCAGCAGTTACCGGGAGCAAGAGACCCAGTACTTC.